This T cell receptor beta chain emerged from a study of T cell responses to AZD1222 COVID-19 vaccine. Study outcomes and limitations: Across the whole spike, CD4 TCRs peaked at regions 160-218 and 743-854.

Assay used: immunoSEQ multiplex PCR; TCRdb lists only in-frame clones, some missing. The table lists approximately 67,000 clones, 89% of them singletons, with over 25% in the top ten. About this clone itself: Antigen unknown.

The sequencing here drew on peripheral blood, taken 28 days after the second AZD1222 dose. This clonotype was obtained from an adult who received the AZD1222 COVID-19 vaccine.

DNA of the CDR3: TGTGCCAGCAGCCAGAGTGCGGAGACCCAGTACTTC. Translating it yields CASSQSAETQYF. V usage is TRBV3-1 (or the pseudogene TRBV3-2) and J usage is TRBJ2-5; D remains ambiguous. The CDR3 sequence is 12 residues long. Trimming took off 3 bases at V and 5 bases at J, with 7 bases between the two ends. Germline V gene lookup returns CDR1 LGHDT and CDR2 YNNKEL (reference sequence).